A selection of T cell receptor beta chains follows, all from one sample in a study of T-cell memory formation after mild COVID-19. TCRdb re-derived calls from the 5' RACE reads in MiXCR, one entry per CDR3 protein. Of about 560,000 distinct CDR3 sequences listed, about a fifth were seen once; the top ten hold approximately 8.4%. Sequencing was carried out using PBMCs or a T cell subset sorted from them (not recorded which). The receptors stem from an adult woman who had mild COVID-19 (a few samples of this study predate the infection). Cell type and time point are not known. The CDR3 runs from the conserved cysteine through the conserved F or W. The order of the fields is J gene, CDR3 length, clone size, D gene, V gene, CDR3 DNA, CDR3 protein. D genes are given only for firm matches. Expanded clones are given a class, and other clones once, few, many or no size at all.

J gene: TRBJ2-1; CDR3 length: 16; clone size: .; D gene: TRBD2; V gene: TRBV24-1; CDR3 DNA: TGTGCCACCAGTGCAAAACTAGCGGGAGTCTACAATGAGCAGTTCTTC; CDR3 protein: CATSAKLAGVYNEQFF
J gene: TRBJ1-1; CDR3 length: 14; clone size: few; D gene: .; V gene: TRBV21-1; CDR3 DNA: TGTGCCAGCAGCAAAGGGGGGGACGGCACTGAAGCTTTCTTT; CDR3 protein: CASSKGGDGTEAFF
J gene: TRBJ2-1; CDR3 length: 15; clone size: once; D gene: TRBD2; V gene: TRBV3-1; CDR3 DNA: TGTGCCAGCAGCCCAAGGACTAGCGGGGGGGCCTGGCAGTTCTTC; CDR3 protein: CASSPRTSGGAWQFF
J gene: TRBJ1-2; CDR3 length: 16; clone size: .; D gene: TRBD1; V gene: TRBV6-2/TRBV6-3; CDR3 DNA: TGTGCCAGCAGTTACTCCCTGACAGGGGCTGGCTATGGCTACACCTTC; CDR3 protein: CASSYSLTGAGYGYTF
J gene: TRBJ1-1; CDR3 length: 13; clone size: few; D gene: .; V gene: TRBV2; CDR3 DNA: TGTGCCAGCAGTGAGTGGATGAACACTGAAGCTTTCTTT; CDR3 protein: CASSEWMNTEAFF
J gene: TRBJ2-5; CDR3 length: 12; clone size: .; D gene: .; V gene: TRBV7-2; CDR3 DNA: TGTGCCAGCAGCTTAAGTTCTTCTACCCAGTACTTC; CDR3 protein: CASSLSSSTQYF
J gene: TRBJ2-5; CDR3 length: 16; clone size: .; D gene: .; V gene: TRBV9; CDR3 DNA: TGTGCCAGCAGCGTAGCTGGCACAGGCCCTCAAGAGACCCAGTACTTC; CDR3 protein: CASSVAGTGPQETQYF
J gene: TRBJ1-4; CDR3 length: 15; clone size: .; D gene: .; V gene: TRBV20-1; CDR3 DNA: TGCAGTGCTATTGTCAAGGGGAGGTTTGGTGAAAAACTGTTTTTT; CDR3 protein: CSAIVKGRFGEKLFF
J gene: TRBJ2-7; CDR3 length: 14; clone size: .; D gene: .; V gene: TRBV7-9; CDR3 DNA: TGTGCCTATCGACCTGAGGGTCCCCCCTACGAGCAGTACTTC; CDR3 protein: CAYRPEGPPYEQYF
J gene: TRBJ2-3; CDR3 length: 16; clone size: .; D gene: TRBD2; V gene: TRBV11-2; CDR3 DNA: TGTGCCAGCAGCTACACTAGCGGGGGGGCAGGAGATACGCAGTATTTT; CDR3 protein: CASSYTSGGAGDTQYF
J gene: TRBJ2-7; CDR3 length: 13; clone size: .; D gene: .; V gene: TRBV7-2; CDR3 DNA: TGTGCCAGCAGCTTTAGCGGTTTGGGCGAGCAGTACTTC; CDR3 protein: CASSFSGLGEQYF
J gene: TRBJ1-6; CDR3 length: 15; clone size: .; D gene: .; V gene: TRBV9; CDR3 DNA: TGTGCCAGCAGCGCCACAGGGTTCTATAATTCACCCCTCCACTTT; CDR3 protein: CASSATGFYNSPLHF
J gene: TRBJ1-5; CDR3 length: 15; clone size: .; D gene: .; V gene: TRBV12-3/TRBV12-4; CDR3 DNA: TGTGCCAGCAGTTCGGACGGGAGCCGTAATCAGCCCCAGCATTTT; CDR3 protein: CASSSDGSRNQPQHF
J gene: TRBJ2-7; CDR3 length: 14; clone size: .; D gene: .; V gene: TRBV5-1; CDR3 DNA: TGCGCCAGCAGCCCGGCGGGGACAGCCTACGAGCAGTACTTC; CDR3 protein: CASSPAGTAYEQYF
J gene: TRBJ2-7; CDR3 length: 13; clone size: .; D gene: .; V gene: TRBV29-1; CDR3 DNA: TGCAGCGTTGCAGGCTTCAGCTCCTACGAGCAGTACTTC; CDR3 protein: CSVAGFSSYEQYF
J gene: TRBJ2-2; CDR3 length: 14; clone size: few; D gene: .; V gene: TRBV6-2/TRBV6-3; CDR3 DNA: TGTGCCAGCGGGCTCTTACGATCCACCGGGGAGCTGTTTTTT; CDR3 protein: CASGLLRSTGELFF
J gene: TRBJ1-2; CDR3 length: 14; clone size: .; D gene: TRBD1; V gene: TRBV6-5; CDR3 DNA: TGTGCCAGCAGTCAAGGACCACAGGGGAGCGGCTACACCTTC; CDR3 protein: CASSQGPQGSGYTF
J gene: TRBJ1-1; CDR3 length: 15; clone size: few; D gene: TRBD1; V gene: TRBV7-9; CDR3 DNA: TGTGCCAGCAGCTTAGACGGGACAGGCATTACTGAAGCTTTCTTT; CDR3 protein: CASSLDGTGITEAFF
J gene: TRBJ2-4; CDR3 length: 14; clone size: few; D gene: .; V gene: TRBV7-9; CDR3 DNA: TGTGCCAGCAGCCCGTACGCGGGGGCAGGGAATCAGTACTTC; CDR3 protein: CASSPYAGAGNQYF
J gene: TRBJ2-2; CDR3 length: 16; clone size: few; D gene: TRBD2; V gene: TRBV9; CDR3 DNA: TGTGCCAGCAGCTGGGCAGCGGGAGCTGGCACCGGGGAGCTGTTTTTT; CDR3 protein: CASSWAAGAGTGELFF
J gene: TRBJ1-1; CDR3 length: 16; clone size: .; D gene: .; V gene: TRBV18; CDR3 DNA: TGTGCCAGCTCACCACGAGGGGCTGGGGGGAACACTGAAGCTTTCTTT; CDR3 protein: CASSPRGAGGNTEAFF
J gene: TRBJ2-3; CDR3 length: 14; clone size: .; D gene: TRBD2; V gene: TRBV12-3/TRBV12-4; CDR3 DNA: TGTGCCAGTCAGGCGGGGGTTAGCACAGATACGCAGTATTTT; CDR3 protein: CASQAGVSTDTQYF
J gene: TRBJ1-3; CDR3 length: 15; clone size: .; D gene: TRBD1; V gene: TRBV10-3; CDR3 DNA: TGTGCCATCAGTGAGAGCGGGACAGGGGATTTCACCATATATTTT; CDR3 protein: CAISESGTGDFTIYF
J gene: TRBJ2-4; CDR3 length: 16; clone size: .; D gene: .; V gene: TRBV10-3; CDR3 DNA: TGTGCCATCAGTGCAAAACCCCCGACAGAAGTGGTCATTCAGTACTTC; CDR3 protein: CAISAKPPTEVVIQYF
J gene: TRBJ1-1; CDR3 length: 13; clone size: few; D gene: .; V gene: TRBV29-1; CDR3 DNA: TGCAGCGACCTGGGACGGATGAACACTGAAGCTTTCTTT; CDR3 protein: CSDLGRMNTEAFF
J gene: TRBJ1-3; CDR3 length: 15; clone size: few; D gene: .; V gene: TRBV7-2; CDR3 DNA: TGTGCCAGCAGCTTAGCGGGGGCGTTTGGAAACACCATATATTTT; CDR3 protein: CASSLAGAFGNTIYF
J gene: TRBJ2-3; CDR3 length: 13; clone size: many; D gene: .; V gene: TRBV24-1; CDR3 DNA: TGTGCCACCAGGTCGGAGGTCCCAGATACGCAGTATTTT; CDR3 protein: CATRSEVPDTQYF
J gene: TRBJ2-1; CDR3 length: 11; clone size: .; D gene: .; V gene: TRBV7-9; CDR3 DNA: TGTGCCAGCAGCCTCCACCCGGAGCAGTTCTTC; CDR3 protein: CASSLHPEQFF
J gene: TRBJ2-3; CDR3 length: 15; clone size: few; D gene: TRBD1; V gene: TRBV6-6; CDR3 DNA: TGTGCCAGCAGCGCCCGGGACAGGGTTACAGATACGCAGTATTTT; CDR3 protein: CASSARDRVTDTQYF
J gene: TRBJ1-1; CDR3 length: 14; clone size: few; D gene: .; V gene: TRBV20-1; CDR3 DNA: TGCAGTGCTGCCCCGGAATTCACCCAGGATGAGGCTTTCTTT; CDR3 protein: CSAAPEFTQDEAFF
J gene: TRBJ2-1; CDR3 length: 15; clone size: few; D gene: .; V gene: TRBV24-1; CDR3 DNA: TGTGCCACCAGTGATTCCCGCACCGGGTACAATGAGCAGTTCTTC; CDR3 protein: CATSDSRTGYNEQFF
J gene: TRBJ2-1; CDR3 length: 15; clone size: few; D gene: TRBD2; V gene: TRBV7-3; CDR3 DNA: TGTGCCAGCAGCTTAACGAGCGGGAACCGAAATGAGCAGTTCTTC; CDR3 protein: CASSLTSGNRNEQFF
J gene: TRBJ2-7; CDR3 length: 15; clone size: .; D gene: TRBD1; V gene: TRBV27; CDR3 DNA: TGTGCCAGCAGTGCTCCGGGACAGGGGGCCTACGAGCAGTACTTC; CDR3 protein: CASSAPGQGAYEQYF
J gene: TRBJ1-1; CDR3 length: 16; clone size: .; D gene: .; V gene: TRBV6-5; CDR3 DNA: TGTGCCAGCAGTTACTCGATTGCAGGGGAAGGTACTGAAGCTTTCTTT; CDR3 protein: CASSYSIAGEGTEAFF
J gene: TRBJ1-6; CDR3 length: 15; clone size: .; D gene: .; V gene: TRBV7-2; CDR3 DNA: TGTGCCAGCAGCCCGGGTGGAGGGACCAATTCACCCCTCCACTTT; CDR3 protein: CASSPGGGTNSPLHF
J gene: TRBJ2-5; CDR3 length: 19; clone size: .; D gene: TRBD2; V gene: TRBV24-1; CDR3 DNA: TGTGCCACCAGTGCCCTTTCCGGAACTAGCGGGAGGCCGCGGGAGACCCAGTACTTC; CDR3 protein: CATSALSGTSGRPRETQYF
J gene: TRBJ2-3; CDR3 length: 15; clone size: .; D gene: TRBD2; V gene: TRBV3-1; CDR3 DNA: TGTGCCAGCAGCCAGGAACTAGCGAAAGGCAATACGCAGTATTTT; CDR3 protein: CASSQELAKGNTQYF
J gene: TRBJ2-5; CDR3 length: 15; clone size: .; D gene: TRBD2; V gene: TRBV12-3/TRBV12-4; CDR3 DNA: TGTGCCAGCAGGGGACTAGCGGTCAGCCAAGAGACCCAGTACTTC; CDR3 protein: CASRGLAVSQETQYF
J gene: TRBJ1-6; CDR3 length: 15; clone size: few; D gene: .; V gene: TRBV30; CDR3 DNA: TGTGCCTGGAGTGTACGGGACCGCTATAATTCACCCCTCCACTTT; CDR3 protein: CAWSVRDRYNSPLHF
J gene: TRBJ2-1; CDR3 length: 12; clone size: .; D gene: .; V gene: TRBV24-1; CDR3 DNA: TGTGCCACCATGACGATCCACAATGAGCAGTTCTTC; CDR3 protein: CATMTIHNEQFF
J gene: TRBJ1-5; CDR3 length: 15; clone size: many; D gene: .; V gene: TRBV19; CDR3 DNA: TGTGCCAGTAGTATATGGGGGCACAGCAATCAGCCCCAGCATTTT; CDR3 protein: CASSIWGHSNQPQHF
J gene: TRBJ2-5; CDR3 length: 17; clone size: few; D gene: .; V gene: TRBV28; CDR3 DNA: TGTGCCAGCAGTTTATTTGTGGGGGCTTTCCCAAAAGAGACCCAGTACTTC; CDR3 protein: CASSLFVGAFPKETQYF
J gene: TRBJ2-5; CDR3 length: 14; clone size: few; D gene: .; V gene: TRBV5-6; CDR3 DNA: TGTGCCAGCAGCCGGGACGTAGGCCCAGAGACCCAGTACTTC; CDR3 protein: CASSRDVGPETQYF
J gene: TRBJ2-2; CDR3 length: 14; clone size: .; D gene: TRBD1; V gene: TRBV27; CDR3 DNA: TGTGCCAGCAGGAGACAGGGTAATTCCGGGGAGCTGTTTTTT; CDR3 protein: CASRRQGNSGELFF
J gene: TRBJ1-5; CDR3 length: 15; clone size: .; D gene: .; V gene: TRBV20-1; CDR3 DNA: TGCAGTGCCCTGCCCAGGGGTGGTGGCAATCAGCCCCAGCATTTT; CDR3 protein: CSALPRGGGNQPQHF
J gene: TRBJ1-6; CDR3 length: 13; clone size: few; D gene: TRBD1; V gene: TRBV9; CDR3 DNA: TGTGCCAGCAGCCGACAGGGGGATTCACCCCTCCACTTT; CDR3 protein: CASSRQGDSPLHF
J gene: TRBJ1-1; CDR3 length: 13; clone size: few; D gene: .; V gene: TRBV29-1; CDR3 DNA: TGCAGCGTTGACTTAGCAGGGACGGGTGAAGCTTTCTTT; CDR3 protein: CSVDLAGTGEAFF
J gene: TRBJ1-1; CDR3 length: 16; clone size: few; D gene: .; V gene: TRBV7-2; CDR3 DNA: TGTGCCAGCAGCTTAGGGTCGGTCCAGATGAACACTGAAGCTTTCTTT; CDR3 protein: CASSLGSVQMNTEAFF
J gene: TRBJ1-1; CDR3 length: 16; clone size: .; D gene: TRBD1; V gene: TRBV6-2/TRBV6-3; CDR3 DNA: TGTGCCAGCAGCCACGACAGGGGGCGGATGGACACTGAAGCTTTCTTT; CDR3 protein: CASSHDRGRMDTEAFF
J gene: TRBJ2-1; CDR3 length: 14; clone size: few; D gene: .; V gene: TRBV7-3; CDR3 DNA: TGTGCCAGCAGCTCCACCTCGGACCACAATGAGCAGTTCTTC; CDR3 protein: CASSSTSDHNEQFF
J gene: TRBJ1-4; CDR3 length: 13; clone size: .; D gene: .; V gene: TRBV7-9; CDR3 DNA: TGTGCCAGCAGCCCGGACAGCCGGGGGAAACTGTTTTTT; CDR3 protein: CASSPDSRGKLFF
J gene: TRBJ1-1; CDR3 length: 15; clone size: .; D gene: .; V gene: TRBV5-1; CDR3 DNA: TGCGCCAGCAGCTTGGAGCCCCAACCAAGCACTGAAGCTTTCTTT; CDR3 protein: CASSLEPQPSTEAFF
J gene: TRBJ2-3; CDR3 length: 12; clone size: few; D gene: .; V gene: TRBV10-3; CDR3 DNA: TGTGCCATCGGCGACAGGATAGATACGCAGTATTTT; CDR3 protein: CAIGDRIDTQYF
J gene: TRBJ1-2; CDR3 length: 15; clone size: .; D gene: TRBD1; V gene: TRBV2; CDR3 DNA: TGTGCCAGCAGTGAAGATAGGGACAGGGGGCTTGGCTACACCTTC; CDR3 protein: CASSEDRDRGLGYTF
J gene: TRBJ2-1; CDR3 length: 19; clone size: .; D gene: .; V gene: TRBV5-4; CDR3 DNA: TGTGCCAGCAGCTTGGGGCGGGAACCACCTACCCTATCCTACAATGAGCAGTTCTTC; CDR3 protein: CASSLGREPPTLSYNEQFF